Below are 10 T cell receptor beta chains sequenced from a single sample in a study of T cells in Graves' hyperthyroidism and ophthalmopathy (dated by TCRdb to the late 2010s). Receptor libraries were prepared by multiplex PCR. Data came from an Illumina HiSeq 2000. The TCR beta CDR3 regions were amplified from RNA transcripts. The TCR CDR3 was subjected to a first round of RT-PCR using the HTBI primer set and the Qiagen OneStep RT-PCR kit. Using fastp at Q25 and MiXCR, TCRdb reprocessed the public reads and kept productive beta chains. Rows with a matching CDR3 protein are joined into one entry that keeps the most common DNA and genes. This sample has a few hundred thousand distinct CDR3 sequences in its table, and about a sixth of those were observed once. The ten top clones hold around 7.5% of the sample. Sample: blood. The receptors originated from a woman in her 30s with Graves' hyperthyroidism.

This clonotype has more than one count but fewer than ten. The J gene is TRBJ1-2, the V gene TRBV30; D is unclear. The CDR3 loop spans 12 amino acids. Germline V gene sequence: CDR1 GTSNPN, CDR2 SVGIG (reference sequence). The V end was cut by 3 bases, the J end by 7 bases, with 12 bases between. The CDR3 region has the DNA TGTGCCTGGAGACAGAGGGCCTCTGGCTACACCTTC. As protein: CAWRQRASGYTF.

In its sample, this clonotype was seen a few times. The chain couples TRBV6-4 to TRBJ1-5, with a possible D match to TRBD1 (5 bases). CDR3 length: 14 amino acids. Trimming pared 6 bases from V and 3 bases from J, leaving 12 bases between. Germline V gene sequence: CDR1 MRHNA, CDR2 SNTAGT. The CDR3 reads CASRTQGLNQPQHF. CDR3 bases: TGTGCCAGCAGGACTCAGGGTCTCAATCAGCCCCAGCATTTT.

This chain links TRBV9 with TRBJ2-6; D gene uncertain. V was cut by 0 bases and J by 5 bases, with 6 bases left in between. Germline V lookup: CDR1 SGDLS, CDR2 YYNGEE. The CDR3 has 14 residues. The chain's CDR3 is CASSVAPRANVLTF. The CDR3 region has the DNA TGTGCCAGCAGCGTAGCCCCGCGGGCCAACGTCCTGACTTTC. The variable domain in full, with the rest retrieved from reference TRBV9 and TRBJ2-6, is DSGVTQTPKHLITATGQRVTLRCSPRSGDLSVYWYQQSLDQGLQFLIQYYNGEERAKGNILERFSAQQFPDLHSELNLSSLELGDSALYFCASSVAPRANVLTFGAGSRLTVL.

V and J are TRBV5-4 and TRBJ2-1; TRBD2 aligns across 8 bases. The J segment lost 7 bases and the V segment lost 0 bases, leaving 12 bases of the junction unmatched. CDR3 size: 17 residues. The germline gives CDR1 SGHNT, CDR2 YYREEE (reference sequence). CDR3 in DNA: TGTGCCAGCAGCTTGGGAGCTAGCGGGCCATTTCGGAATGAGCAGTTCTTC. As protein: CASSLGASGPFRNEQFF. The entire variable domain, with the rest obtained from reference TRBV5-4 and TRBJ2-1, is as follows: ETGVTQSPTHLIKTRGQQVTLRCSSQSGHNTVSWYQQALGQGPQFIFQYYREEENGRGNFPPRFSGLQFPNYSSELNVNALELDDSALYLCASSLGASGPFRNEQFFGPGTRLTVL.

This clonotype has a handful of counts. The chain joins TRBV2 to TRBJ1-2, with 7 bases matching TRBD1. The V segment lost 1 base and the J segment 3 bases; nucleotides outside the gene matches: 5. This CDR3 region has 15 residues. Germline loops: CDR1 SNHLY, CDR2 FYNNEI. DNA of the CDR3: TGTGCCAGCAGTGAAGACAGACAGGGCGACTATGGCTACACCTTC. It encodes CASSEDRQGDYGYTF.

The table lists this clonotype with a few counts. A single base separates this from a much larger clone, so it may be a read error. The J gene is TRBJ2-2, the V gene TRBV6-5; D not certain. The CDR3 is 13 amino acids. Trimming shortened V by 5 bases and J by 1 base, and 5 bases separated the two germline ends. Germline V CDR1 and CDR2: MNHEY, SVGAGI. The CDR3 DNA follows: TGTGCCAGCAGTCACGGGAACACCGGGGAGCTGTTTTTT. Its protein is CASSHGNTGELFF.

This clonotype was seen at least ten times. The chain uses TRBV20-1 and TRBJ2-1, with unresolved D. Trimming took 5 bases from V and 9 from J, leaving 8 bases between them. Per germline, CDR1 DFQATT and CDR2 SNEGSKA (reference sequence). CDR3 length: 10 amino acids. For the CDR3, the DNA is TGCAGTGCTGTTCACACTGAGCAGTTCTTC. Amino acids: CSAVHTEQFF.

The CDR3 region is CSARQGWSSYNSPLHF. Here the CDR3 DNA reads TGCAGTGCTAGACAGGGGTGGAGCTCCTATAATTCACCCCTCCACTTT. The chain uses TRBV20-1 and TRBJ1-6; D is possibly TRBD1 (6 bases). This CDR3 contains 16 residues. The V gene lost 2 bases and the J gene lost 0 bases, with 11 bases spanning the gap. CDR1 and CDR2 from the germline V gene are DFQATT and SNEGSKA (reference sequence).

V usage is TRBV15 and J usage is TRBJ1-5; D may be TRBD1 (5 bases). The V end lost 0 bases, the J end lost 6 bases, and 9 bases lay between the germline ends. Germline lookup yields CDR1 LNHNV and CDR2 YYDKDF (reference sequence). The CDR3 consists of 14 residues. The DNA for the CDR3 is TGTGCCACCAGCAGAGATATTGGGACTCAGCCCCAGCATTTT. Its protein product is CATSRDIGTQPQHF.

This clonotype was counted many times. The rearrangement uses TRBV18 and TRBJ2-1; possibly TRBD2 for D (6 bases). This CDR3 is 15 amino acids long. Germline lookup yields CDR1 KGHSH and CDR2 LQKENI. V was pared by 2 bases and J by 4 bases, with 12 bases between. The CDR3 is CASSPGRDSYNEQFF. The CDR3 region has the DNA TGTGCCAGCTCACCAGGGCGGGATTCTTACAATGAGCAGTTCTTC.